This TCR beta chain was captured in a study of tumor-infiltrating lymphocytes in primary liver carcinoma. This clonotype was observed once. Mismatch with germline at one junction end may stem from a read error. Production of TCR beta cDNA used around 0.45 ug total RNA together with a constant-region primer. What produced the TCR beta libraries was three nested multiplex PCR rounds using slightly modified ARM-PCR. Each of the first two PCR rounds ran approximately 10 cycles with TRBV1-TRBV30 forward and C-beta reverse primers. Via MiXCR, TCRdb re-called the multiplex PCR reads, giving one row per CDR3 protein. The sample gives 84,000 or so distinct CDR3 sequences, 55% to 85% of which show up once; roughly a fifth is in the top ten. CDR1 SGHAT and CDR2 FQNNGV come from the germline V gene. This CDR3 is built from 16 residues. Co-extraction of RNA and DNA was performed on about 20-32 mg of unsorted bulk tissue.

The sequence came from a man aged 35 to 55 with primary liver carcinoma and hepatitis B virus infection. J is TRBJ2-5 and V is TRBV11-2, with D possibly TRBD2 on 6 matching bases. Sequences were obtained from liver tumor tissue from sampling region 1. Subset indicated: tumor region T1, superior pole. Here the CDR3 DNA reads TGTACCAGCAGATTCCGGGACTCGGCCCACCTAGAGACCCAGTACTTC. Protein product: CTSRFRDSAHLETQYF.